Each of the 20 T cell receptor beta chains below was sequenced from the same sample in a study of blood T cell repertoires in COVID-19. Assay: immunoSEQ multiplex PCR; the TCRdb copy retains only in-frame clones and omits some. The sample carries 65,000 to 90,000 clones, roughly 84% recorded once. The specimen sequenced was peripheral blood. The receptor set was obtained from a human donor in a cohort sampled during active COVID-19.

As DNA, the CDR3 is TGCAGTGCTAGTGGGACACCTACCGATGGCTACACCTTC. This sequence encodes CSASGTPTDGYTF. V usage is TRBV20-1 and J usage is TRBJ1-2; weak D call: TRBD1 (6 bases). V lost 3 bases and J lost 6, with 14 bases in between. The length of the CDR3 is 13 residues. Germline V gene data show CDR1 as DFQATT and CDR2 as SNEGSKA (reference sequence).

As DNA, the CDR3 is TGCGCCAGCAGCCCTGACAGGGCGAATCAGCCCCAGCATTTT. Translation gives CASSPDRANQPQHF. The rearrangement links TRBV5-1 to TRBJ1-5, with TRBD1 matching over 7 bases. The trim removed 4 bases at V and 4 bases at J, leaving 5 bases unmatched. CDR1 and CDR2 (germline): SGHRS, YFSETQ. The CDR3 consists of 14 residues.

This sequence joins TRBV4-1 and TRBJ2-7; 9 bases match TRBD1. This CDR3 is 18 amino acids long. Losses at the gene ends were 0 bases for V and 4 bases for J; bases not matched to a gene: 13. Germline V gene lookup returns CDR1 MGHRA and CDR2 YSYEKL. The CDR3, as DNA: TGCGCCAGCAGCCAAGAACGGACAGGGGACCTCTTTGTGTACGAGCAGTACTTC. It codes for CASSQERTGDLFVYEQYF.

The chain is built from TRBV18 and TRBJ2-7, with D hard to call. The CDR3 sequence is 14 residues long. Trimming left V 5 bases short and J 1 base short, with 12 bases between. Per germline, CDR1 KGHSH and CDR2 LQKENI. As DNA, the CDR3 is TGTGCCAGCTCAGCGACACCTTCATCCTACGAGCAGTACTTC. This gives the protein CASSATPSSYEQYF. Supplemented by reference TRBV18 and TRBJ2-7, the full variable domain reads NAGVMQNPRHLVRRRGQEARLRCSPMKGHSHVYWYRQLPEEGLKFMVYLQKENIIDESGMPKERFSAEFPKEGPSILRIQQVVRGDSAAYFCASSATPSSYEQYFGPGTRLTVT.

This chain joins TRBV10-3 and TRBJ2-1, with 16 bases that match TRBD2. The germline V gene encodes CDR1 ENHRY and CDR2 SYGVKD. V was pared by 3 bases and J by 10 bases, with 21 bases of the junction left unmatched. The CDR3 totals 21 residues. The CDR3 coding sequence is TGTGCCATCAGTGATCAGTCTGGGACTAGCGGGGGGGCCTTTGGATCACACGAGCAGTTCTTC. It specifies CAISDQSGTSGGAFGSHEQFF.

The V gene is TRBV19, the J gene TRBJ2-7; D is perhaps TRBD1 (6 bases). V was clipped by 5 bases and J by 2 bases, with 16 bases between them. CDR3 size: 15 residues. In germline, CDR1 is LNHDA, CDR2 SQIVND (reference sequence). Written as DNA, the CDR3 is TGTGCCAGTAGTCCCGGGCGACAGGCGACCTACGAGCAGTACTTC. It codes for CASSPGRQATYEQYF.

This chain links TRBV6-5 with TRBJ2-2; D is uncertain. V lost 10 bases and J 5 bases, leaving 14 bases between the germline ends. CDR1 MNHEY and CDR2 SVGAGI come from the germline V gene. CDR3 length: 13 amino acids. CDR3 coding DNA: TGTGCCACCTTAGTTATCGGGACCGGGGAGCTGTTTTTT. It codes for CATLVIGTGELFF.

The V and J genes are TRBV6-2 or TRBV6-3 and TRBJ2-1; the match to TRBD2 covers 13 bases. Germline V gene lookup returns CDR1 MNHEY and CDR2 SVGEGT. CDR3 length equals 18 residues. V was pared by 2 bases and J by 0 bases, with 4 bases of the junction left unmatched. Here the CDR3 reads CASSYGLAGAPSYNEQFF. CDR3 sequence (DNA): TGTGCCAGCAGTTACGGACTAGCGGGGGCCCCCTCCTACAATGAGCAGTTCTTC.

The V and J genes are TRBV18 and TRBJ1-1, with 7 bases aligning to TRBD1. V trimming: 3 bases; J trimming: 0 bases; junction bases outside the gene matches: 1. CDR3 length equals 14 residues. The V gene's germline CDR1 is KGHSH and CDR2 LQKENI. CDR3 amino acids: CASSPGQLNTEAFF. The CDR3 region has the DNA TGTGCCAGCTCACCGGGACAGTTGAACACTGAAGCTTTCTTT.

The gene calls are TRBV27 and TRBJ2-7, with 7 bases that match TRBD1. Trimming cost V 6 bases and J 11 bases; bases outside gene matches: 7. The CDR3 runs to 11 residues. Germline loops: CDR1 MNHEY, CDR2 SMNVEV (reference sequence). For the CDR3, the DNA is TGTGCCAGCAGGGAAGGGACAGACGAGTACTTC. Amino acids: CASREGTDEYF.

The chain links TRBV5-6 to TRBJ2-5, with D possibly being TRBD2 (6 bases). The germline V and J ends were trimmed by 2 bases and 3 bases, with 23 bases remaining between them. CDR3 length: 18 amino acids. Germline CDR1 and CDR2: SGHDT and YYEEEE. The CDR3 region is CASSFFFPGLEWKETQYF. In DNA, the CDR3 is TGTGCCAGCAGCTTCTTTTTCCCGGGACTGGAATGGAAAGAGACCCAGTACTTC.

The chain recombines TRBV19 with TRBJ2-6; tentatively, D is TRBD1 (5 bases). CDR1 is LNHDA and CDR2 is SQIVND in the germline V gene (reference sequence). V gave up 5 bases and J gave up 0 bases, with 8 bases separating them. There are 15 residues in the CDR3. CDR3 loop: CASSSGNSGANVLTF. The CDR3 region has the DNA TGTGCCAGTAGTTCAGGGAACTCTGGGGCCAACGTCCTGACTTTC.

This sequence joins TRBV5-1 and TRBJ1-4; 10 positions agree with TRBD1. Trimming took 4 bases from V and 4 from J; bases not matched to a gene: 7. Looked up from germline, CDR1 is SGHRS and CDR2 is YFSETQ. The CDR3 totals 16 residues. The CDR3, as DNA: TGCGCCAGCAGCCCGGGACAGGGGAGCTTTAATGAAAAACTGTTTTTT. Protein sequence: CASSPGQGSFNEKLFF.

The rearrangement joins TRBV6-6 to TRBJ1-1; no clear D gene. This CDR3 has 14 amino acids. The V end was cut by 1 base, the J end by 1 base, with 7 bases between. Germline lookup yields CDR1 MNHNY and CDR2 SVGAGI (reference sequence). The CDR3 is CASSYLLGNTEAFF. CDR3 DNA: TGTGCCAGCAGTTACTTGCTCGGGAACACTGAAGCTTTCTTT.

The gene calls are TRBV6-5 and TRBJ1-2; D call uncertain. Deletions cut 8 bases from V and 1 base from J, with 8 bases between. Germline CDR1 MNHEY, CDR2 SVGAGI. The CDR3 totals 12 residues. The CDR3 reads CASADLNYGYTF. The CDR3 nucleotides read TGTGCCAGCGCGGATCTTAACTATGGCTACACCTTC.

The chain is built from TRBV4-2 and TRBJ1-6; D perhaps matches TRBD1 (5 bases). Germline-derived CDR1 and CDR2 are LGHNA and YNFKEQ. This CDR3 contains 17 residues. V was shortened by 5 bases and J by 5 bases, with 19 bases between the two germline ends. The chain's CDR3 is CASSGRATLGDNSPLHF. In DNA, the CDR3 is TGTGCCAGCAGCGGGAGGGCCACCCTGGGGGATAATTCACCCCTCCACTTT.

The chain combines TRBV10-3 with TRBJ2-1; D possibly corresponds to TRBD1 (5 bases). From germline, CDR1 is ENHRY and CDR2 SYGVKD. The V end was cut by 10 bases, the J end by 2 bases, with 15 bases between. This CDR3 is 14 amino acids long. The CDR3 loop is CATFKGPPYNEQFF. CDR3 DNA: TGTGCCACCTTCAAGGGGCCACCCTACAATGAGCAGTTCTTC.

This sequence joins TRBV19 and TRBJ1-2; 11 bases fit TRBD1. V lost 6 bases to trimming and J lost 5 bases; unmatched junction nucleotides: 8. Germline lookup yields CDR1 LNHDA and CDR2 SQIVND (reference sequence). The CDR3 sequence is 15 residues long. The CDR3 DNA sequence: TGTGCCAGTAGAGGACAGGGGGCTGTAGGGTATGGCTACACCTTC. As protein: CASRGQGAVGYGYTF.

V gene TRBV5-1 combines with J gene TRBJ2-7, with TRBD2 identical over 11 bases. CDR1 is SGHRS and CDR2 is YFSETQ in the germline V gene. CDR3 size: 15 residues. V lost 0 bases, J lost 3 bases, and 2 bases stayed unmatched. In DNA form, the CDR3 reads TGCGCCAGCAGCTTGGGCACTAGCGGGGGCTACGAGCAGTACTTC. It yields the protein CASSLGTSGGYEQYF.

This clone occurred a few times. The V gene is TRBV7-8, the J gene TRBJ1-5; D gene unclear. CDR3 size: 17 residues. Germline-derived CDR1 and CDR2 are SGHVS and FQNEAQ. Trimming removed 4 bases from V and 0 bases from J, with 16 bases in between. The CDR3 protein is CASSSKGRENSNQPQHF. DNA for the CDR3: TGTGCCAGCAGCTCCAAAGGACGGGAAAATAGCAATCAGCCCCAGCATTTT.